A selection of T cell receptor beta chains follows, all from one sample in a study of naive and memory T cell subsets. TCRdb fed the UMI-ligation and nested PCR reads into MiXCR, producing one record per CDR3 protein. The sample carries about 90,000 distinct CDR3 sequences, 11% recorded once. Sequenced sample: naive CD4+ T cells from blood. Every receptor here comes from a human donor in good health. Each CDR3 is given without its conserved first and last residue. Each record gives: J gene, V gene, CDR3 protein.

J gene: TRBJ2-3
V gene: TRBV15
CDR3 protein: ATSTPPSREGTADTQY

J gene: TRBJ1-5
V gene: TRBV7-8
CDR3 protein: ASSPRGSGMKNQPQH

J gene: TRBJ1-1
V gene: TRBV2
CDR3 protein: ASRTNGPEAF

J gene: TRBJ2-7
V gene: TRBV5-1
CDR3 protein: ASSPRGLGVSYEQY

J gene: TRBJ2-1
V gene: TRBV2
CDR3 protein: ASKLAGYNEQF

J gene: TRBJ2-2
V gene: TRBV30
CDR3 protein: AWSVTGQRTPGSCF

J gene: TRBJ2-1
V gene: TRBV6-1
CDR3 protein: ASSEGRGGIPKQF

J gene: TRBJ1-4
V gene: TRBV18
CDR3 protein: ASSPASREYEKLF

J gene: TRBJ2-5
V gene: TRBV11-3
CDR3 protein: ASSLSGNPETQY

J gene: TRBJ2-5
V gene: TRBV6-1
CDR3 protein: ASRILAGGLETQY

J gene: TRBJ2-1
V gene: TRBV19
CDR3 protein: ASSMTSYYNEQF

J gene: TRBJ1-1
V gene: TRBV11-2
CDR3 protein: ASSPRGQLNTEAF

J gene: TRBJ2-3
V gene: TRBV7-6
CDR3 protein: ASSLVSGVRTDTQY

J gene: TRBJ2-3
V gene: TRBV7-8
CDR3 protein: ASSSRTGTVDTQY

J gene: TRBJ2-5
V gene: TRBV30
CDR3 protein: AWSVGPQRGTQY

J gene: TRBJ2-2
V gene: TRBV29-1
CDR3 protein: SATRAGTVTTGELF

J gene: TRBJ2-7
V gene: TRBV20-1
CDR3 protein: SAVRDSKVISYEQY

J gene: TRBJ2-1
V gene: TRBV7-2
CDR3 protein: ASRYPWGGDYNEQF

J gene: TRBJ2-7
V gene: TRBV20-1
CDR3 protein: SASLLGSEQY

J gene: TRBJ2-7
V gene: TRBV11-2
CDR3 protein: ASSLELRFYEQY

J gene: TRBJ2-3
V gene: TRBV4-3
CDR3 protein: ASSQDLNTDTQY

J gene: TRBJ2-7
V gene: TRBV14
CDR3 protein: ASSLERQGSYEQY

J gene: TRBJ2-7
V gene: TRBV12-3/TRBV12-4
CDR3 protein: ASSPGSTYEQY

J gene: TRBJ1-1
V gene: TRBV7-6
CDR3 protein: ASSLGNWPGNTEAF

J gene: TRBJ2-7
V gene: TRBV29-1
CDR3 protein: SVDSGRTDEQY

J gene: TRBJ1-6
V gene: TRBV5-5
CDR3 protein: ASSPVDRSYNSPLH

J gene: TRBJ1-1
V gene: TRBV5-4
CDR3 protein: ASSFPHGSGEAF

J gene: TRBJ2-5
V gene: TRBV7-9
CDR3 protein: ASSSPSGIFQETQY

J gene: TRBJ2-3
V gene: TRBV12-3/TRBV12-4
CDR3 protein: ASSVLGDAPDTQY

J gene: TRBJ2-5
V gene: TRBV6-2/TRBV6-3
CDR3 protein: ASSYSEGLAQY

J gene: TRBJ2-7
V gene: TRBV24-1
CDR3 protein: ATSDFSTREQY

J gene: TRBJ1-2
V gene: TRBV20-1
CDR3 protein: SASAGPDYGYT

J gene: TRBJ2-1
V gene: TRBV24-1
CDR3 protein: ATSDPGLAGVYEQF

J gene: TRBJ1-2
V gene: TRBV7-9
CDR3 protein: ASSLRDNRGYT

J gene: TRBJ2-5
V gene: TRBV6-2/TRBV6-3
CDR3 protein: ASSYAGATVETQY

J gene: TRBJ2-1
V gene: TRBV2
CDR3 protein: ASSEGGYNEQF

J gene: TRBJ2-5
V gene: TRBV15
CDR3 protein: ATSRDRTPGGETQY

J gene: TRBJ2-3
V gene: TRBV4-1
CDR3 protein: ASSQDTLAGTTDTQY

J gene: TRBJ1-4
V gene: TRBV12-3/TRBV12-4
CDR3 protein: ASSFGIGGATNEKLF

J gene: TRBJ2-1
V gene: TRBV7-2
CDR3 protein: ASSRRRSGRSSYNEQF

J gene: TRBJ2-7
V gene: TRBV7-9
CDR3 protein: ASSSSGRNYEQY

J gene: TRBJ2-5
V gene: TRBV20-1
CDR3 protein: SASDVGRGQETQY

J gene: TRBJ1-1
V gene: TRBV29-1
CDR3 protein: SVSDRGQPEPSAF

J gene: TRBJ2-1
V gene: TRBV2
CDR3 protein: ARTSGGMNNEQF

J gene: TRBJ2-3
V gene: TRBV12-3/TRBV12-4
CDR3 protein: ASTLGLAVEDTQY

J gene: TRBJ2-5
V gene: TRBV12-3/TRBV12-4
CDR3 protein: ASSHSGTGRETQY

J gene: TRBJ1-5
V gene: TRBV7-2
CDR3 protein: ASRTGYNQPQH

J gene: TRBJ2-3
V gene: TRBV24-1
CDR3 protein: ATSSPLVPDTQY

J gene: TRBJ1-2
V gene: TRBV7-3
CDR3 protein: ASSLSPGGDRSGYT

J gene: TRBJ1-1
V gene: TRBV12-3/TRBV12-4
CDR3 protein: ASGTYREDTEAF

J gene: TRBJ2-1
V gene: TRBV6-2/TRBV6-3
CDR3 protein: AGKPGPRYNEQF

J gene: TRBJ2-7
V gene: TRBV28
CDR3 protein: ASSLSSYEQY

J gene: TRBJ2-7
V gene: TRBV14
CDR3 protein: ASGLAAEQY

J gene: TRBJ2-7
V gene: TRBV6-2/TRBV6-3
CDR3 protein: ASSSGRGKQY

J gene: TRBJ2-6
V gene: TRBV12-3/TRBV12-4
CDR3 protein: ASSTRSGANVLT

J gene: TRBJ2-1
V gene: TRBV11-2
CDR3 protein: ASSTHSGTYNEQF

J gene: TRBJ2-1
V gene: TRBV18
CDR3 protein: ASLRTGVSYNEQF